This T cell receptor beta chain was captured in a study of blood T cell repertoires in COVID-19 (dated by TCRdb to 2020 to 2021). For context, the study as a whole: Samples from collaborators originated in the United States, Italy and Spain and spanned both the acute and convalescent phases of COVID-19. Deeply sampled blood TCRbeta repertoires from subjects exposed to, actively infected with, or recovered from COVID-19 were included in the dataset. Where available, HLA class I and class II types were taken from metadata supplied by the sample provider and were not determined by assay-based typing. The prospective study material was composed of cDNA or gDNA derived from T cells, B-cell-depleted T cells, or PBMCs. Samples were obtained from the ongoing ImmuneRACE study (first 160 participants) and from 1,000 to 1,500 subjects provided by 6 global collaborators. The repertoires were made available in a free public database intended to serve as a resource for research on the immune response to SARS-CoV-2. The sample metadata nearly always contained a de-identified subject ID, COVID-19 status, age in years and sex.

TCRbeta CDR3 regions were amplified from genomic DNA using the immunoSEQ Assay, a bias-controlled multiplex PCR. Under the source paper's analysis protocol: The number of nucleated cells in each sample was estimated by amplification of reference gene primers within the assay. To quantify the absolute abundance of each unique TCRbeta CDR3 rearrangement, sequence reads were collapsed and filtered. For each sample, productive Simpson clonality was calculated as the square root of Simpson's diversity index over productive rearrangements. This immuneACCESS table, as held by TCRdb, lists in-frame sequences with V and J called but not all clones. Of the missing ones, under half trace to an unresolved V gene in checked studies; the others have no known cause. V and J calls and clone size follow that table, whereas D and trimming were derived from the DNA. The sample table holds about 210,000 clones, of which 84% were seen once. Clones ranked in the top ten supply about 7.8% of the sample.

To note about this clone: It lacks a known antigen. Per-base quality was not reported, and no clone a single base away is much larger than it.

The investigation overall reported the following: Clinical and demographic metadata were provided uncurated, with the amount varying by source and participant.

Taken from cysteine to phenylalanine, the CDR3 has 18 residues. Of all the DNA, just the CDR3 is kept, 54 bases in frame from base 1. From the germline V gene (reference sequence), CDR1 is SEHNR and CDR2 is FQNEAQ. Compared with germline, V lacks 1 base and J lacks 0 bases; bases without a gene match: 7. One collaborating source in Seattle enrolled patients while the patients were actively infected and followed the patients over time throughout the course of disease. The collaborating institutions used their own protocols to collect whole blood in K2EDTA tubes. For TCRbeta analysis, collaborator samples were shipped as frozen whole blood, as isolated PBMCs, or as DNA extracted from either sample type.

Source material: peripheral blood. The V gene is TRBV7-9 and the J gene is TRBJ1-4; 8 bases in the middle match TRBD1. This sequence originates from a woman of 80 years or more with COVID-19, enrolled during active disease. CDR3 sequence: CASSLEARGRATNEKLFF. The nucleotide sequence reads as follows: TGTGCCAGCAGCTTAGAAGCCAGGGGGCGGGCAACTAATGAAAAACTGTTTTTT.